The 24 T cell receptor beta chains in this list originate from one sample, sequenced in a study of cytomegalovirus exposure and HLA in healthy donors. The PCR had 60 Vbeta and 13 Jbeta primers. Profiling relied on immunoSEQ multiplex PCR, and the TCRdb table lists in-frame clones only, not all of them. This sample's table reports around 140,000 clones. Sequences were obtained from PBMCs. These receptors were taken from a woman aged 18-30 years in good health and CMV-seronegative.

This chain links TRBV5-1 with TRBJ2-3, with 8 bases identical to TRBD2. In germline, CDR1 is SGHRS, CDR2 YFSETQ. The CDR3 sequence is 16 residues long. Trimming removed 4 bases from V and 0 bases from J; junction bases left unmatched: 7. Written as DNA, the CDR3 is TGCGCCAGCAGCCCAAAGGGACTAGGAAGCACAGATACGCAGTATTTT. It codes for CASSPKGLGSTDTQYF.

This rearrangement joins TRBV19 to TRBJ2-3, with TRBD2 identical over 8 bases. CDR1 and CDR2 from the germline V gene are LNHDA and SQIVND (reference sequence). Losses at the gene ends were 6 bases for V and 3 bases for J; bases not matched to a gene: 5. CDR3 size: 14 residues. The CDR3 nucleotides read TGTGCCAGTAGCGACGTAGCGGGGACAGATACGCAGTATTTT. Its translation is CASSDVAGTDTQYF.

With respect to this clone: This sample includes further DNA sequences coding for the same CDR3. CDR3 amino acids: CASSVDRGNGYTF. In nucleotides, the CDR3 is TGTGCCAGCAGCGTGGACAGGGGAAATGGCTACACCTTC. This chain uses TRBV9 with TRBJ1-2; TRBD1 agrees at 9 bases. This CDR3 contains 13 residues. V shed 2 bases, J shed 6 bases, and the junction held 2 bases outside the gene matches. Germline CDR1 SGDLS, CDR2 YYNGEE.

The chain uses TRBV19 and TRBJ1-1; 7 bases line up with TRBD1. Germline CDR1 is LNHDA and CDR2 is SQIVND (reference sequence). This CDR3 is built from 18 residues. V dropped 4 bases and J dropped 0; count of bases not matched to a gene: 14. The CDR3 DNA is TGTGCCAGTAGTACCCTACAGGGGTATTTTTCCCTGAACACTGAAGCTTTCTTT. Its translation is CASSTLQGYFSLNTEAFF.

The chain links TRBV5-8 to TRBJ1-6; D perhaps matches TRBD1 (6 bases). Looked up from germline, CDR1 is SGHTS and CDR2 is YDEGEE. The V gene lost 0 bases and the J gene lost 7 bases, with 11 bases spanning the gap. The CDR3 runs 15 residues. CDR3 region: CASSLDGQRNSPLHF. DNA for the CDR3: TGTGCCAGCAGCTTGGACGGACAGAGGAATTCACCCCTCCACTTT.

V usage is TRBV27 and J usage is TRBJ1-5; 7 bases align to TRBD1. Germline CDR1 reads MNHEY; CDR2 reads SMNVEV (reference sequence). CDR3 length equals 13 residues. After removal of 9 bases from V and 7 bases from J, the junction contained 9 bases not matched to a gene. CDR3 in DNA: TGTGCCAGTTCGGGACAGCTAAGCCAGCCCCAGCATTTT. It encodes CASSGQLSQPQHF.

The chain recombines TRBV11-2 with TRBJ1-2, with D tentatively TRBD1 (5 bases). This CDR3 is built from 13 residues. Germline loops: CDR1 SGHAT, CDR2 FQNNGV. The V and J ends lost 7 bases and 6 bases respectively, with 15 bases between them. DNA for the CDR3: TGTGCCAGCACCTTTACGGGGGGAGATGGCTACACCTTC. As protein: CASTFTGGDGYTF. Filled out from reference TRBV11-2 and TRBJ1-2, the complete variable domain reads EAGVAQSPRYKIIEKRQSVAFWCNPISGHATLYWYQQILGQGPKLLIQFQNNGVVDDSQLPKDRFSAERLKGVDSTLKIQPAKLEDSAVYLCASTFTGGDGYTFGSGTRLTVV.

The chain links TRBV7-6 to TRBJ2-7; no clear D. The length of the CDR3 is 14 residues. Germline CDR1 SGHVS, CDR2 FNYEAQ. Trimming took 0 bases from V and 0 from J, leaving 6 bases between them. CDR3 loop: CASSLAFPSYEQYF. The CDR3 region has the DNA TGTGCCAGCAGCTTAGCCTTCCCCTCCTACGAGCAGTACTTC.

The chain is built from TRBV6-1 and TRBJ1-1; 9 bases are shared with TRBD1. J gave up 2 bases and V 3 bases, and 10 bases lay outside the gene matches. CDR1 is MNHNS and CDR2 is SASEGT in the germline V gene. CDR3 length equals 17 residues. The CDR3 sequence: CASSEPPGQGLNTEAFF. Here the CDR3 DNA reads TGTGCCAGCAGTGAGCCTCCGGGACAGGGCCTTAACACTGAAGCTTTCTTT.

The V call is TRBV27, the J call TRBJ2-3, with 9 bases that match TRBD2. CDR3 size: 15 residues. Germline CDR1 reads MNHEY; CDR2 reads SMNVEV (reference sequence). The V and J ends lost 3 bases and 3 bases, in that order; junction bases with no gene match: 4. CDR3 DNA: TGTGCCAGCAGTTTCAGGGGACTAGCAACAGATACGCAGTATTTT. This translates into CASSFRGLATDTQYF.

The genes are TRBV30 and TRBJ2-1; 7 positions agree with TRBD1. The CDR3 totals 15 residues. Germline values: CDR1 GTSNPN, CDR2 SVGIG (reference sequence). V was clipped by 1 base and J by 2 bases; unmatched bases: 5. The CDR3 DNA reads as TGTGCCTGGAGTGGGGACAGTGGCCCCTACAATGAGCAGTTCTTC. It translates to CAWSGDSGPYNEQFF.

The J gene is TRBJ2-1, the V gene TRBV25-1; D is possibly TRBD2 (6 bases). The germline V gene encodes CDR1 MGHDK and CDR2 SYGVNS. CDR3 length: 15 residues. V was cut by 3 bases and J by 5 bases, with 14 bases left in between. CDR3 region: CASSESRLEDNEQFF. CDR3 DNA: TGTGCCAGCAGTGAGTCAAGACTAGAGGACAATGAGCAGTTCTTC.

This chain links TRBV10-2 with TRBJ2-3; the match to TRBD2 covers 8 bases. V gave up 2 bases and J gave up 0 bases; unmatched junction bases: 4. Germline V gene lookup returns CDR1 WSHSY and CDR2 SAAADI. The CDR3 has 16 amino acids. The CDR3: CASSEVSSGSTDTQYF. In DNA form, the CDR3 reads TGCGCCAGCAGTGAGGTGTCTAGCGGGAGCACAGATACGCAGTATTTT.

The chain has TRBV29-1 and TRBJ2-3, with 14 bases identical to TRBD2. With V trimmed by 6 bases and J by 5 bases, 4 bases remained unmatched. Germline V lookup: CDR1 SQVTM, CDR2 ANQGSEA. CDR3 length: 14 residues. CDR3 region: CSVGLAGGRDTQYF. CDR3 DNA sequence: TGCAGCGTCGGACTAGCGGGAGGTAGAGATACGCAGTATTTT.

This chain connects TRBV29-1 to TRBJ2-7; TRBD2 matches 9 bases. With V trimmed by 4 bases and J by 2 bases, 6 bases remained unmatched. The germline V gene encodes CDR1 SQVTM and CDR2 ANQGSEA. This CDR3 has 14 residues. The CDR3, as DNA: TGCAGCGTTGCCTCTAGCGGGAACCCCTACGAGCAGTACTTC. Protein product: CSVASSGNPYEQYF.

As DNA, the CDR3 is TGTGCCAGCAGCTCTAGCCGGGGGCTAGCGGGAGAGTACAATGAGCAGTTCTTC. Translated, it gives CASSSSRGLAGEYNEQFF. This chain connects TRBV7-3 to TRBJ2-1; 10 bases line up with TRBD2. Germline CDR1 reads SGHTA; CDR2 reads FQGTGA. V shed 4 bases and J 4 bases; nucleotides not matched to a gene: 13. This CDR3 contains 18 residues.

The rearrangement uses TRBV7-8 and TRBJ1-2, with a tentative D call TRBD1 (6 bases). Germline loops: CDR1 SGHVS, CDR2 FQNEAQ. CDR3 size: 14 residues. Trimming removed 3 bases from V and 2 bases from J, with 10 bases in between. CDR3 sequence reads: CASSFAGANYGYTF. The CDR3 nucleotides read TGTGCCAGCAGCTTCGCAGGGGCGAACTATGGCTACACCTTC. The full variable domain, with the rest looked up from reference TRBV7-8 and TRBJ1-2, is GAGVSQSPRYKVAKRGQDVALRCDPISGHVSLFWYQQALGQGPEFLTYFQNEAQLDKSGLPSDRFFAERPEGSVSTLKIQRTQQEDSAVYLCASSFAGANYGYTFGSGTRLTVV.

V and J are TRBV7-6 and TRBJ2-7; 10 bases agree with TRBD2. CDR1 and CDR2 from the germline V gene are SGHVS and FNYEAQ. The length of the CDR3 is 15 residues. V trimming: 4 bases; J trimming: 2 bases; junction bases outside the gene matches: 5. The CDR3 reads CASSSTSGFTYEQYF. CDR3 DNA sequence: TGTGCCAGCAGCTCGACTAGCGGGTTTACCTACGAGCAGTACTTC.

This chain links TRBV29-1 with TRBJ1-2, with D maybe TRBD1 (6 bases). This CDR3 comprises 19 residues. Germline-derived CDR1 and CDR2 are SQVTM and ANQGSEA. V was cut by 3 bases and J by 3 bases, with 29 bases left in between. The CDR3 region is CSVEITQGWTNTNYYGYTF. The CDR3 DNA sequence: TGCAGCGTTGAGATTACACAGGGTTGGACAAACACAAACTACTATGGCTACACCTTC.

The gene calls are TRBV4-1 and TRBJ2-7, with 9 nucleotides matching TRBD1. CDR3 size: 15 residues. Per the germline V gene, CDR1 is MGHRA and CDR2 is YSYEKL. V trimming: 1 base; J trimming: 5 bases; junction bases outside the gene matches: 6. The CDR3 protein is CASSQGPGQGNEQYV. In nucleotides, the CDR3 is TGCGCCAGCAGCCAAGGGCCGGGACAGGGAAACGAGCAGTACGTC.

The chain has TRBV5-1 and TRBJ1-1; D not certain. V lost 3 bases, J lost 1 base, and 7 bases lay in between. In germline, CDR1 is SGHRS, CDR2 YFSETQ. The CDR3 contains 13 residues. The CDR3 nucleotides are TGCGCCAGCAGCTATTCAGGGAACACTGAAGCTTTCTTT. This codes for CASSYSGNTEAFF.

The chain combines TRBV7-8 with TRBJ2-1, with 8 bases aligning to TRBD2. This CDR3 region has 17 residues. Germline CDR1 SGHVS, CDR2 FQNEAQ. The J segment lost 5 bases and the V segment lost 3 bases, leaving 12 bases of the junction unmatched. The CDR3 region is CASSFSGQRELHNEQFF. CDR3 DNA: TGTGCCAGCAGCTTTAGTGGCCAGCGGGAGCTCCACAATGAGCAGTTCTTC.

CDR3 DNA sequence: TGCGCCAGCAGCCCAAGTAACCCGCGGCGCGAGCAGTACGTC. As protein: CASSPSNPRREQYV. The chain links TRBV5-1 to TRBJ2-7, with D unresolved. This CDR3 has 14 amino acids. Germline V gene sequence: CDR1 SGHRS, CDR2 YFSETQ. The V end was cut by 4 bases, the J end by 6 bases, with 17 bases between.

The J gene is TRBJ2-2, the V gene TRBV5-1; 14 bases line up with TRBD2. Germline CDR1 SGHRS, CDR2 YFSETQ. The CDR3 has 16 amino acids. With 4 bases clipped from V and 8 bases from J, the junction kept 7 bases outside the gene matches. The CDR3: CASSPGLAGALGELFF. Written as DNA, the CDR3 is TGCGCCAGCAGCCCGGGACTAGCGGGAGCGTTGGGGGAGCTGTTTTTT.